The 30 T cell receptor beta chains given below trace back to one sample, sequenced in a study of human T cells and chemical hapten exposure. Time point denoted: patch test 1, 2 weeks after DPC sensitization. Specified treatment: therapeutic diphenylcyclopropenone sensitization with weekly scalp DPC. One entry per CDR3 protein results from TCRdb running MiXCR on the RACE reads. The sample consists of 300,000 to 400,000 distinct CDR3 sequences, under 8% of them appearing once. Here the sequenced sample was whole blood, taken in connection with sensitization to the hapten diphenylcyclopropenone (DPC). The source of these receptors is a woman under 30 with alopecia areata. Some clones in this sample may be carry-over from other donors' samples.

In this sample, this clonotype turned up many times. The V gene is TRBV9, the J gene TRBJ2-7; D is perhaps TRBD1 (6 bases). Germline V gene data show CDR1 as SGDLS and CDR2 as YYNGEE. The CDR3 extends over 15 amino acids. V was cut by 0 bases and J by 2 bases, with 12 bases left in between. The CDR3 region is CASSVGQVGTYEQYF. The CDR3 nucleotides are TGTGCCAGCAGCGTAGGACAGGTGGGGACCTACGAGCAGTACTTC.

This clonotype was seen at least ten times. The rearrangement joins TRBV28 to TRBJ2-5; a possible D gene is TRBD2 (6 bases). Trimming cost V 2 bases and J 4 bases, with 8 bases left between them. CDR3 length: 13 amino acids. Germline CDR1 and CDR2: MDHEN and SYDVKM. CDR3: CASSLRGGETQYF. CDR3 sequence (DNA): TGTGCCAGCAGTTTACGGGGAGGAGAGACCCAGTACTTC.

This clonotype was detected only a few times. V and J are TRBV28 and TRBJ2-5; 10 bases fit TRBD1. The CDR3 covers 15 residues. Per the germline V gene, CDR1 is MDHEN and CDR2 is SYDVKM. The ends lost 5 bases at V and 5 bases at J; junction bases unmatched: 8. The CDR3 loop reads CASSGQGGVSETQYF. CDR3 sequence (DNA): TGTGCCAGCAGTGGACAGGGGGGCGTATCGGAGACCCAGTACTTC.

This clonotype was seen a handful of times. The genes are TRBV29-1 and TRBJ2-5, with TRBD1 as a possible D gene (5 bases). The V end lost 1 base, the J end lost 1 base, and 10 bases lay between the germline ends. Per germline, CDR1 SQVTM and CDR2 ANQGSEA. The CDR3 is 14 residues long. The CDR3 bases are TGCAGCGTTGAAGGGACACTCTTCCAAGAGACCCAGTACTTC. Amino acid sequence: CSVEGTLFQETQYF.

The gene calls are TRBV4-1 and TRBJ2-3; D is perhaps TRBD1 or TRBD2 (5 bases each). The CDR3 is made up of 16 amino acids. V shed 1 base and J shed 1 base, with 12 bases lying between them. Germline V gene data show CDR1 as MGHRA and CDR2 as YSYEKL. CDR3 DNA: TGCGCCAGCAGCCAAGTTTGGGGACCGGGCACAGATACGCAGTATTTT. Translation: CASSQVWGPGTDTQYF.

This clonotype has ten or more counts. J is TRBJ2-3 and V is TRBV6-2 or TRBV6-3, with 8 bases identical to TRBD2. The CDR3 consists of 17 residues. The germline CDR1 and CDR2 sequences are MNHEY and SVGEGT. J was trimmed by 1 base and V by 4 bases; bases with no gene match: 10. The CDR3 coding sequence is TGTGCCAGCAGTTTTTACAATAGCGGGGTTGGCACAGATACGCAGTATTTT. Its protein product is CASSFYNSGVGTDTQYF.

The table lists this clonotype with a few counts. The CDR3 reads CASSLAPDSSSYNEQFF. The DNA of the CDR3 is TGTGCCAGCAGCTTAGCTCCTGACAGTAGCTCCTACAATGAGCAGTTCTTC. The chain joins TRBV7-6 to TRBJ2-1, with a weak D call TRBD1 (5 bases). V was clipped by 0 bases and J by 0 bases, with 12 bases between them. This CDR3 has 17 amino acids. Germline V CDR1 and CDR2: SGHVS, FNYEAQ. The variable domain in full, completed from reference TRBV7-6 and TRBJ2-1, reads GAGVSQSPRYKVTKRGQDVALRCDPISGHVSLYWYRQALGQGPEFLTYFNYEAQQDKSGLPNDRFSAERPEGSISTLTIQRTEQRDSAMYRCASSLAPDSSSYNEQFFGPGTRLTVL.

This clonotype was seen only a few times. CDR3 protein: CASSLRSQTNEKLFF. The CDR3 nucleotides read TGTGCCAGCAGTCTCAGGAGTCAAACTAATGAAAAACTGTTTTTT. The chain is built from TRBV12-3 or TRBV12-4 and TRBJ1-4; D ambiguous. There are 15 residues in the CDR3. V was shortened by 5 bases and J by 1 base, with 11 bases between the two germline ends.

This clonotype showed up just a few times. The CDR3 nucleotides read TGTGCCACCACCAGGTTCGCGAACACCGGGGAGCTGTTTTTT. Encoded protein: CATTRFANTGELFF. The gene calls are TRBV15 and TRBJ2-2; no reliable D call. This CDR3 has 14 amino acids. V was shortened by 7 bases and J by 0 bases, with 9 bases between the two germline ends. The V gene's germline CDR1 is LNHNV and CDR2 YYDKDF (reference sequence).

This clonotype has at least ten counts. The chain carries TRBV20-1 and TRBJ2-7; D possibly corresponds to TRBD1 (5 bases). Between the trimmed V and J ends, which lost 5 bases and 1 base, there was a span of 9 bases. CDR3 length: 12 residues. Germline V gene lookup returns CDR1 DFQATT and CDR2 SNEGSKA (reference sequence). CDR3 bases: TGCAGTGCTCCTAAGGGGTCCTACGAGCAGTACTTC. Protein product: CSAPKGSYEQYF.

The sample holds many counts of this clonotype. V and J are TRBV3-1 and TRBJ1-1; D uncertain. The germline V gene has CDR1 LGHDT and CDR2 YNNKEL (reference sequence). Trimming removed 1 base at V and 6 bases at J, with 3 bases between. The CDR3 length is 11 residues. CDR3 nucleotides: TGTGCCAGCAGCCAAGTCTCTGAAGCTTTCTTT. It specifies CASSQVSEAFF.

The chain links TRBV7-2 to TRBJ2-3; D call uncertain. Trimming stripped 1 base from V and 3 bases from J, with 8 bases between. CDR1 and CDR2 from the germline V gene are SGHTA and FQGNSA. This CDR3 has 14 residues. The CDR3 loop reads CASSLVGDTDTQYF. In nucleotides, the CDR3 is TGTGCCAGCAGCTTAGTTGGGGATACAGATACGCAGTATTTT. Combining the CDR3 with reference TRBV7-2 and TRBJ2-3 gives the whole variable domain GAGVSQSPSNKVTEKGKDVELRCDPISGHTALYWYRQSLGQGLEFLIYFQGNSAPDKSGLPSDRFSAERTGGSVSTLTIQRTQQEDSAVYLCASSLVGDTDTQYFGPGTRLTVL.

This clonotype was seen a single time. The chain carries TRBV5-1 and TRBJ2-3, with TRBD2 matching 9 bases. With 7 bases clipped from V and 1 base from J, the junction kept 10 bases outside the gene matches. The germline CDR1 and CDR2 sequences are SGHRS and YFSETQ. This CDR3 contains 16 residues. The CDR3 DNA sequence: TGCGCCAGCCACCCCATAGCGGGGGATGGCACAGATACGCAGTATTTT. Translating it yields CASHPIAGDGTDTQYF.

This clonotype was observed many times. This rearrangement joins TRBV6-5 to TRBJ2-1, with a weak D call TRBD2 (7 bases). Looked up from germline, CDR1 is MNHEY and CDR2 is SVGAGI. V shed 6 bases and J shed 8 bases, with 23 bases lying between them. The CDR3 consists of 16 residues. In DNA form, the CDR3 reads TGTGCCAGCAGACCTATCGAGGGGGGGGCCCGACATGAGCAGTTCTTC. Residues: CASRPIEGGARHEQFF.

Remarks on this clonotype: A much larger clone is a single base away; this may be a read error. The CDR3 sequence is CTSSYGNEQFF. The CDR3 DNA is TGTACCAGCAGTTACGGGAATGAGCAGTTCTTC. V and J are TRBV6-5 and TRBJ2-1; D is uncertain. Per the germline V gene, CDR1 is MNHEY and CDR2 is SVGAGI. The CDR3 has 11 amino acids.

V gene TRBV5-1 combines with J gene TRBJ1-6; D call uncertain. CDR1 is SGHRS, CDR2 YFSETQ, per germline. CDR3 length: 16 amino acids. V dropped 1 base and J dropped 0 bases, with 8 bases sitting between them. CDR3 protein: CASSLNSGSYNSPLHF. The CDR3 DNA sequence: TGCGCCAGCAGCTTGAATTCAGGCTCCTATAATTCACCCCTCCACTTT.

This clonotype has ten or more counts. The rearrangement links TRBV5-1 to TRBJ1-5, with 7 bases fitting TRBD1. This CDR3 spans 15 amino acids. The trim removed 3 bases at V and 6 bases at J, leaving 9 bases unmatched. From germline, CDR1 is SGHRS and CDR2 YFSETQ. For the CDR3, the DNA is TGCGCCAGCAGCTCCGAGGGGGCCCCAAGTCAGCCCCAGCATTTT. Amino acids: CASSSEGAPSQPQHF.

This rearrangement joins TRBV7-2 to TRBJ1-2; TRBD1 is a possible D gene (6 bases). The CDR3 runs 14 residues. CDR1 SGHTA and CDR2 FQGNSA come from the germline V gene. Trimming took 4 bases from V and 10 from J, leaving 19 bases between them. CDR3 residues: CASSSARGSLDYTF. The CDR3 bases are TGTGCCAGCAGCTCAGCCAGGGGCTCTCTAGACTACACCTTC.

This clonotype has ten or more counts. The chain couples TRBV20-1 to TRBJ2-7, with D possibly matching TRBD2 (5 bases). The V gene lost 2 bases and the J gene lost 6 bases, with 8 bases spanning the gap. The CDR3 sequence is 11 residues long. CDR1 and CDR2 (germline): DFQATT, SNEGSKA (reference sequence). The CDR3 DNA sequence: TGCAGTGCTAGAACTAGTTCCGAGCAGTACTTC. This codes for CSARTSSEQYF.

This clonotype was seen only a few times. V and J are TRBV7-2 and TRBJ2-7, with D possibly TRBD2 on 6 matching bases. This CDR3 spans 15 amino acids. Per germline, CDR1 SGHTA and CDR2 FQGNSA. Trimming cost V 0 bases and J 7 bases, with 16 bases left between them. The CDR3 loop is CASSLATTGVGEQYF. Here the CDR3 DNA reads TGTGCCAGCAGCTTAGCGACGACGGGGGTCGGAGAGCAGTACTTC. The full variable domain, rest sourced from reference TRBV7-2 and TRBJ2-7, is GAGVSQSPSNKVTEKGKDVELRCDPISGHTALYWYRQSLGQGLEFLIYFQGNSAPDKSGLPSDRFSAERTGGSVSTLTIQRTQQEDSAVYLCASSLATTGVGEQYFGPGTRLTVT.

The chain is built from TRBV7-6 and TRBJ2-3, with D perhaps assigned TRBD1 or TRBD2 (5 bases each). V was shortened by 3 bases and J by 8 bases, with 18 bases between the two germline ends. The CDR3 loop spans 15 amino acids. Looked up from germline, CDR1 is SGHVS and CDR2 is FNYEAQ. CDR3 sequence (DNA): TGTGCCAGCAGCTTGCTTTACGGGGCGAGTGGTACGCAGTATTTT. Protein product: CASSLLYGASGTQYF.

There are a few counts of this clonotype. The V and J genes are TRBV7-2 and TRBJ2-3; D is tentatively TRBD1 or TRBD2 (6 bases each). In germline, CDR1 is SGHTA, CDR2 FQGNSA. The CDR3 is made up of 18 amino acids. V lost 4 bases, J lost 2 bases, and 22 bases lay in between. The CDR3 sequence is CASSSPLYRGPPTDTQYF. The CDR3 DNA reads TGTGCCAGCAGCTCCCCCCTCTATCGGGGGCCACCCACAGATACGCAGTATTTT.

The table lists this clonotype with many counts. V and J are TRBV4-3 and TRBJ2-4, with TRBD1 as a possible D gene (5 bases). CDR1 and CDR2 from the germline V gene are LGHNA and YSLEER. The CDR3 totals 16 residues. Trimming removed 1 base from V and 1 base from J, with 11 bases in between. The CDR3 region has the DNA TGCGCCAGCAGCCAAGTCAGGGCACTTGCCAAAAACATTCAGTACTTC. It encodes CASSQVRALAKNIQYF.

V gene TRBV20-1 combines with J gene TRBJ1-5, with D perhaps matching TRBD1 (5 bases). This CDR3 spans 14 amino acids. Germline CDR1 reads DFQATT; CDR2 reads SNEGSKA (reference sequence). V dropped 7 bases and J dropped 3 bases, with 16 bases sitting between them. In DNA, the CDR3 is TGCAGTGTTACACCAGGGTCAGACAATCAGCCCCAGCATTTT. This codes for CSVTPGSDNQPQHF.

This clonotype was counted ten times or more. The rearrangement joins TRBV6-5 to TRBJ1-1, with a tentative D call TRBD1 (6 bases). Trimming took 6 bases from V and 1 from J, leaving 21 bases between them. From germline, CDR1 is MNHEY and CDR2 SVGAGI. This CDR3 contains 17 residues. The CDR3 reads CASSTLGRHRANTEAFF. The CDR3 DNA sequence: TGTGCCAGCAGCACCCTTGGTCGCCACAGGGCGAACACTGAAGCTTTCTTT.

The rearrangement uses TRBV29-1 and TRBJ2-3; D tentatively fits TRBD1 or TRBD2 (5 bases each). The CDR3 extends over 12 amino acids. Trimming shortened V by 7 bases and J by 2 bases, and 10 bases separated the two germline ends. Germline V lookup: CDR1 SQVTM, CDR2 ANQGSEA. The CDR3: CSARGATDTQYF. CDR3 sequence (DNA): TGCAGCGCCCGAGGGGCCACAGATACGCAGTATTTT.

The chain recombines TRBV12-3 or TRBV12-4 with TRBJ2-3; D perhaps matches TRBD2 (6 bases). This CDR3 is built from 14 residues. Trimming removed 5 bases from V and 6 bases from J, with 15 bases in between. CDR3 amino acids: CASSLRLVMDTQYF. The CDR3 DNA sequence: TGTGCCAGCAGTCTGAGACTAGTGATGGATACGCAGTATTTT.

The table lists this clonotype with many counts. The chain couples TRBV28 to TRBJ2-3; D may be TRBD2 (6 bases). This CDR3 has 14 residues. V lost 7 bases and J lost 4, with 15 bases in between. Germline V CDR1 and CDR2: MDHEN, SYDVKM. This CDR3 is CASNPAEGSDTQYF. The CDR3 coding sequence is TGTGCCAGCAACCCTGCGGAGGGGTCAGATACGCAGTATTTT. Full variable domain (rest looked up from reference TRBV28 and TRBJ2-3): DVKVTQSSRYLVKRTGEKVFLECVQDMDHENMFWYRQDPGLGLRLIYFSYDVKMKEKGDIPEGYSVSREKKERFSLILESASTNQTSMYLCASNPAEGSDTQYFGPGTRLTVL.

There are a few counts of this clonotype. This sequence joins TRBV20-1 and TRBJ2-7; no firm D call. The germline V gene has CDR1 DFQATT and CDR2 SNEGSKA (reference sequence). V was clipped by 5 bases and J by 3 bases, with 11 bases between them. CDR3 length: 12 amino acids. CDR3 DNA: TGCAGTGCTCCCCGTGCAGGCTACGAGCAGTACTTC. It is translated as CSAPRAGYEQYF.

This clonotype appeared a few times. The chain employs TRBV12-3 or TRBV12-4 and TRBJ1-5, with 8 bases that match TRBD1. The CDR3 length is 15 residues. Trimming at V came to 5 bases and at J to 3 bases, leaving 6 bases not matched to a gene. Here the CDR3 reads CASSNRDRINQPQHF. DNA for the CDR3: TGTGCCAGCAGTAATCGGGACAGGATCAATCAGCCCCAGCATTTT.